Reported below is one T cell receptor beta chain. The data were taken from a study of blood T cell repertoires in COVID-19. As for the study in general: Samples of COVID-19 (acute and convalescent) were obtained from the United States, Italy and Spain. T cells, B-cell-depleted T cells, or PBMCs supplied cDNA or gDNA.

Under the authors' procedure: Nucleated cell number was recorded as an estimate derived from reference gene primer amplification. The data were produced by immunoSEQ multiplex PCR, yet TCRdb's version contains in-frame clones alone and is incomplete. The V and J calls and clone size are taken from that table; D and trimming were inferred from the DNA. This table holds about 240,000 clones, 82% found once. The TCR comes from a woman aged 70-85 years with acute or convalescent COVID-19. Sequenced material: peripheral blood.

This chain's CDR3 is CSASPTGSLKSPLHF. Written as DNA, the CDR3 is TGCAGTGCTAGTCCTACAGGCTCCTTGAAATCACCCCTCCACTTT. The rearrangement links TRBV20-1 to TRBJ1-6; perhaps TRBD1 as D (5 bases). V lost 3 bases and J lost 10, with 19 bases in between. Per germline, CDR1 DFQATT and CDR2 SNEGSKA (reference sequence). The CDR3 consists of 15 residues.